The clone carrying this T cell receptor (beta chain) was counted once. These data are taken from a study of shared T cell receptors in the human thymus. Method: immunoSEQ multiplex PCR; TCRdb's copy keeps in-frame clones and lacks some. The table records hundreds of thousands of clones, around 87% of them present only once. The CDR3 runs 15 residues. V shed 5 bases and J shed 0 bases, with 11 bases lying between them. Looked up from germline, CDR1 is SEHNR and CDR2 is FQNEAQ (reference sequence). The same specimen was also included in a second study, on human thymus T cells. Per that paper: The thymus tissue came from resections taken during corrective heart surgery. V and J genes seemed to be used with bias in thymic and blood repertoires. Unrelated individuals reportedly shared highly overlapping thymic TCR repertoires.

Source material: thymocytes. The clonotype was recovered from a boy under two years old with a congenital heart defect. This chain links TRBV7-9 with TRBJ1-3; D gene uncertain. The CDR3 loop is CASSHVQASGNTIYF. For the CDR3, the DNA is TGTGCCAGCAGCCACGTGCAGGCCTCTGGAAACACCATATATTTT.